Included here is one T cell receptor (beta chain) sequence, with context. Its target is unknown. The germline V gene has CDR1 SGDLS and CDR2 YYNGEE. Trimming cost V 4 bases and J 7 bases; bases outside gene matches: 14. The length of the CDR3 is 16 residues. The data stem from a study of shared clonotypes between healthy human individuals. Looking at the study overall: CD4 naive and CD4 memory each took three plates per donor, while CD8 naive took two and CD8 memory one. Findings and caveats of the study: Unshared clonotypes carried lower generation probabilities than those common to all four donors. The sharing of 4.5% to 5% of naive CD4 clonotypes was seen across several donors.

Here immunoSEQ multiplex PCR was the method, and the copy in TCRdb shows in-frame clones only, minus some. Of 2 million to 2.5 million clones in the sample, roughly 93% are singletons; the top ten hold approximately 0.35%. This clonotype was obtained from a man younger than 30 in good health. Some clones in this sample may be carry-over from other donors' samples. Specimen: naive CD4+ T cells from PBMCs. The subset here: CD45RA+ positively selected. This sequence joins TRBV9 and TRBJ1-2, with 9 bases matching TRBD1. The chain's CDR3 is CASSLDQPGQGRGYTF. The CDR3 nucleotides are TGTGCCAGCAGCTTAGACCAGCCGGGACAGGGTCGTGGCTACACCTTC.